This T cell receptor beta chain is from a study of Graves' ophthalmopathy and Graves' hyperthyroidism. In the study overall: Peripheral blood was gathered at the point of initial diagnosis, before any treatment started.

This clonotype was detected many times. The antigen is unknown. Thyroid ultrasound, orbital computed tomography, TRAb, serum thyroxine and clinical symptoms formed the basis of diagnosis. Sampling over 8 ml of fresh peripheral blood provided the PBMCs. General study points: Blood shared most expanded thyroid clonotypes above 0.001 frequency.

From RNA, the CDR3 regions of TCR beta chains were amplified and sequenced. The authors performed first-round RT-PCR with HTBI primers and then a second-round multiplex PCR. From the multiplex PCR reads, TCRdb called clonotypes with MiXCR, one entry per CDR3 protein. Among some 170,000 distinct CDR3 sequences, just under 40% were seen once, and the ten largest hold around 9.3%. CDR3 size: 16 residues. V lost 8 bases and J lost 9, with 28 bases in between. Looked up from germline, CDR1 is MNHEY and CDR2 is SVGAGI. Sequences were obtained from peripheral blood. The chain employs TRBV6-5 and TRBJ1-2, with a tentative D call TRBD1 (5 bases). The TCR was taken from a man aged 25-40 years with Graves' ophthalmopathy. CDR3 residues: CASALLGRGVDLSYTF. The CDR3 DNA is TGTGCCAGCGCTTTACTTGGACGAGGGGTGGATTTGAGCTACACCTTC.